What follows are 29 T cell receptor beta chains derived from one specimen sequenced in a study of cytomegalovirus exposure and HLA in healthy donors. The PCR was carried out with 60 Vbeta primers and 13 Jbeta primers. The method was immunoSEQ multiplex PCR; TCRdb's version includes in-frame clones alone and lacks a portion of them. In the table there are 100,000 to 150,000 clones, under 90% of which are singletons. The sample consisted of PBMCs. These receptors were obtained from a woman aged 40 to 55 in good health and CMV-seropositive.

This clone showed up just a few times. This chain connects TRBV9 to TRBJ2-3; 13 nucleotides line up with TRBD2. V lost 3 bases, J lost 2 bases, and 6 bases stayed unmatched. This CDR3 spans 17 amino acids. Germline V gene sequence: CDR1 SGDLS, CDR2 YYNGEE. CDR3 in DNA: TGTGCCAGCAGCGGATGGGGACTAGCGGGATTCACAGATACGCAGTATTTT. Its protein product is CASSGWGLAGFTDTQYF.

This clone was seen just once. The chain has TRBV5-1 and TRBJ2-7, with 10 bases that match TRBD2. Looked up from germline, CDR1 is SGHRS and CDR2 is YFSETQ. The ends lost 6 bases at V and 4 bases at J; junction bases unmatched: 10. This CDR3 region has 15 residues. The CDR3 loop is CASTKTGLADYEQYF. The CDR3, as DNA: TGCGCCAGCACAAAAACAGGACTAGCGGATTACGAGCAGTACTTC.

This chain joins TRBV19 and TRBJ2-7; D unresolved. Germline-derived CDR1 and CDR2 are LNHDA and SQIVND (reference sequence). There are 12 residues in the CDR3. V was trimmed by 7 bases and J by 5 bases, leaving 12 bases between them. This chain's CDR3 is CASTSYLHEQYF. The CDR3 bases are TGTGCCAGTACCTCCTACCTTCACGAGCAGTACTTC.

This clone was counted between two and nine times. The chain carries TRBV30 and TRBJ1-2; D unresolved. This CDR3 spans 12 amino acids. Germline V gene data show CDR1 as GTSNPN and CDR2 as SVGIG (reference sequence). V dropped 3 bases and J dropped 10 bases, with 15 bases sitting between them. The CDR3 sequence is CAWRSDSLDYTF. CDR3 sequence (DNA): TGTGCCTGGAGATCGGACTCTTTAGACTACACCTTC.

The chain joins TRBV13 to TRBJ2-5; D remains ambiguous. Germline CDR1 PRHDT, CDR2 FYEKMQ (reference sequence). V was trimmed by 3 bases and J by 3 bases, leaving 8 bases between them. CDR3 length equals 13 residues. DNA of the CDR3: TGTGCCAGCAGCTTTCGATCAGAAGAGACCCAGTACTTC. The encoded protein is CASSFRSEETQYF. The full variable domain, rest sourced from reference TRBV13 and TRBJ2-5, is AAGVIQSPRHLIKEKRETATLKCYPIPRHDTVYWYQQGPGQDPQFLISFYEKMQSDKGSIPDRFSAQQFSDYHSELNMSSLELGDSALYFCASSFRSEETQYFGPGTRLLVL.

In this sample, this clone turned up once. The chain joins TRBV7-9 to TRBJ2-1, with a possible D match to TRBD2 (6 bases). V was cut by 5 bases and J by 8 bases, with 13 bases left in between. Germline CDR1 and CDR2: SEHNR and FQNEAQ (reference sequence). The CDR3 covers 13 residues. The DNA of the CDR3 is TGTGCCAGCAGCGCGACTAGTTTGGATGAGCAGTTCTTC. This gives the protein CASSATSLDEQFF.

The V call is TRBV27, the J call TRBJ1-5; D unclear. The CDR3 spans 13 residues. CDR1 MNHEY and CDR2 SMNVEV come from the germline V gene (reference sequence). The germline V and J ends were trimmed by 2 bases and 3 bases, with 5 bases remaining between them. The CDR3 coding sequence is TGTGCCAGCAGTTTAACAGCCAATCAGCCCCAGCATTTT. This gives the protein CASSLTANQPQHF.

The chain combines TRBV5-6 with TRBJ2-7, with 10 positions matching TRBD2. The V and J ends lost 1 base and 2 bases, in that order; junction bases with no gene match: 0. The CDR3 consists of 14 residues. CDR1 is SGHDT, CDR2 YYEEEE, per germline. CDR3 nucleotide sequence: TGTGCCAGCAGCTTGAGCGGGAGGGCCTACGAGCAGTACTTC. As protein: CASSLSGRAYEQYF.

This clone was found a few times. CDR3 bases: TGTGCCAGCAGCGGGGAGGAGGGCCCGGGGGTAGCGGGAGTGGATACGCAGTATTTT. Amino acids: CASSGEEGPGVAGVDTQYF. The V gene is TRBV7-6, the J gene TRBJ2-3; 9 bases line up with TRBD2. The ends lost 5 bases at V and 6 bases at J; junction bases unmatched: 21. This CDR3 region has 19 residues. Germline-derived CDR1 and CDR2 are SGHVS and FNYEAQ.

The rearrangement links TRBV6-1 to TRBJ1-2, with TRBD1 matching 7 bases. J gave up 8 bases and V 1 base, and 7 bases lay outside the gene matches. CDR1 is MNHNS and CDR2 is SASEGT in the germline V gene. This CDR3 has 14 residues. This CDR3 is CASSEVTGVDGYTF. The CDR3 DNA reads TGTGCCAGCAGTGAAGTTACAGGGGTAGACGGCTACACCTTC.

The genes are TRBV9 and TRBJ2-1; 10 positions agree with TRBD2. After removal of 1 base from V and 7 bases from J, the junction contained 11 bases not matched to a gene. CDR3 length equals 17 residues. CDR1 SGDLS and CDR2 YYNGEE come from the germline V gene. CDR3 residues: CASSVRPLGTSANEQFF. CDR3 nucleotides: TGTGCCAGCAGCGTAAGACCTTTAGGGACTAGCGCAAATGAGCAGTTCTTC.

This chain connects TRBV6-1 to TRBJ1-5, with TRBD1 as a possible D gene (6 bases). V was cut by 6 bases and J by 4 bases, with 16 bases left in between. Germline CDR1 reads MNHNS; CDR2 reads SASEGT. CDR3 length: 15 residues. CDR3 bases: TGTGCCAGCAGCTCGGACAGTGGAAGTAATCAGCCCCAGCATTTT. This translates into CASSSDSGSNQPQHF.

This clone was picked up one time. The DNA of the CDR3 is TGTGCCAGCAGCGTAGGTTTAGCGGAATACGAGCAGTACTTC. Translated: CASSVGLAEYEQYF. The chain uses TRBV9 and TRBJ2-7; a possible D gene is TRBD2 (6 bases). V was cut by 0 bases and J by 4 bases, with 11 bases left in between. The germline V gene encodes CDR1 SGDLS and CDR2 YYNGEE. CDR3 size: 14 residues.

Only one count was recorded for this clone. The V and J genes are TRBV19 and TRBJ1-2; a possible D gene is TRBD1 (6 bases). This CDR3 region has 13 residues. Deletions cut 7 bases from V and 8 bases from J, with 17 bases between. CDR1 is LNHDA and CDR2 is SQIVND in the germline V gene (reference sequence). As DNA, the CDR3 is TGTGCCAGTAACTTCGGGGGGCCCGGGGGCTACACCTTC. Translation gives CASNFGGPGGYTF. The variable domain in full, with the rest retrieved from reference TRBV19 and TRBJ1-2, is DGGITQSPKYLFRKEGQNVTLSCEQNLNHDAMYWYRQDPGQGLRLIYYSQIVNDFQKGDIAEGYSVSREKKESFPLTVTSAQKNPTAFYLCASNFGGPGGYTFGSGTRLTVV.

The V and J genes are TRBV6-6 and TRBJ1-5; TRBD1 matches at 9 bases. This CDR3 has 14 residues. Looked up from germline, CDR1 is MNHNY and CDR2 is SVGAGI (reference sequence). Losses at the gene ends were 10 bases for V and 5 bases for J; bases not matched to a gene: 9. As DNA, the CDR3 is TGTGCCATCCGAACAGGGGGCGGAGATCAGCCCCAGCATTTT. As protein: CAIRTGGGDQPQHF.

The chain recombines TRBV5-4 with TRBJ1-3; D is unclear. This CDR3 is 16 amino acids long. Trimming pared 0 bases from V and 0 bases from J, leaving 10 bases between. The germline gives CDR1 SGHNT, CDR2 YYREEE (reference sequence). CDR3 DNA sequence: TGTGCCAGCAGCTTGGGACGGGATTTCTCTGGAAACACCATATATTTT. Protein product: CASSLGRDFSGNTIYF.

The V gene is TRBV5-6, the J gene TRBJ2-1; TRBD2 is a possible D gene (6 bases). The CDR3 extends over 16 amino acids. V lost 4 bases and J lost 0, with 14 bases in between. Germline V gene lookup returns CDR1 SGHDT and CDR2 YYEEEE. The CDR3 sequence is CASSQSPGVSYNEQFF. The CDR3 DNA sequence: TGTGCCAGCAGCCAATCTCCGGGGGTCTCCTACAATGAGCAGTTCTTC.

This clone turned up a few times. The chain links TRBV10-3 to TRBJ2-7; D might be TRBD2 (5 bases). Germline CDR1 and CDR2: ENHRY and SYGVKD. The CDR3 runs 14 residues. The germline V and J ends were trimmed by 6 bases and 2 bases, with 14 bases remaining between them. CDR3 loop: CAISPPAETYEQYF. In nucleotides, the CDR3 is TGTGCCATCAGCCCTCCAGCGGAAACCTACGAGCAGTACTTC.

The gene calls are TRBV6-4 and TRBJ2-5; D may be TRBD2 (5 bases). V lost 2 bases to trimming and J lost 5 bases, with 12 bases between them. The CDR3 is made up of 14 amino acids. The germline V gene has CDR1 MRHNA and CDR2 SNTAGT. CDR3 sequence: CASSDPGVMETQYF. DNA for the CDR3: TGTGCCAGCAGTGACCCCGGGGTGATGGAGACCCAGTACTTC.

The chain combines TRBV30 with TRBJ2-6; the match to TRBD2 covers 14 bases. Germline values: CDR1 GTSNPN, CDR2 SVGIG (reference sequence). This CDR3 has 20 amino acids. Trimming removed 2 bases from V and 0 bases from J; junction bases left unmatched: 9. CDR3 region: CAWSMTSGRAYRSGANVLTF. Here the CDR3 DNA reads TGTGCCTGGAGTATGACTAGCGGGAGGGCCTACCGCTCTGGGGCCAACGTCCTGACTTTC.

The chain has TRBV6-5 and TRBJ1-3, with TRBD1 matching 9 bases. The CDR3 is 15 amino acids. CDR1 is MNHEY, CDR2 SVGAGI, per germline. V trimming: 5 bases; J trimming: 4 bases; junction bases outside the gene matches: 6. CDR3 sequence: CASSGGQGSGNTIYF. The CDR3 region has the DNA TGTGCCAGCAGTGGGGGACAGGGCTCAGGAAACACCATATATTTT.

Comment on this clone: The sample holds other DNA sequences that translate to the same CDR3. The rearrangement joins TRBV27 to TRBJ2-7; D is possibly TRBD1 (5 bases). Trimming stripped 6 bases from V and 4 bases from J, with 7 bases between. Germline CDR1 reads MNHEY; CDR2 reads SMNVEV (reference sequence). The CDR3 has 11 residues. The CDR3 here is CASSSGYEQYF. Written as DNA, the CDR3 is TGTGCCAGCAGCTCAGGGTACGAGCAGTACTTC.

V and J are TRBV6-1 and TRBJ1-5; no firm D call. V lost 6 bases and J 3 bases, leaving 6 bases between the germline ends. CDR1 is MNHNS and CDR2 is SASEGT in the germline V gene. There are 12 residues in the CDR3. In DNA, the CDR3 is TGTGCCAGCAGGGGCGTCAATCAGCCCCAGCATTTT. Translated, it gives CASRGVNQPQHF.

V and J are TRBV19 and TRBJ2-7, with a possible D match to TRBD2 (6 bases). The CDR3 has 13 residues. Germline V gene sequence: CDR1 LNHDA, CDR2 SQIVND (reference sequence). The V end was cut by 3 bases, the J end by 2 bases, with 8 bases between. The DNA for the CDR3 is TGTGCCAGTAGTATGGAGGGACCCTACGAGCAGTACTTC. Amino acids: CASSMEGPYEQYF. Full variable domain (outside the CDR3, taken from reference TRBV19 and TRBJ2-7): DGGITQSPKYLFRKEGQNVTLSCEQNLNHDAMYWYRQDPGQGLRLIYYSQIVNDFQKGDIAEGYSVSREKKESFPLTVTSAQKNPTAFYLCASSMEGPYEQYFGPGTRLTVT.

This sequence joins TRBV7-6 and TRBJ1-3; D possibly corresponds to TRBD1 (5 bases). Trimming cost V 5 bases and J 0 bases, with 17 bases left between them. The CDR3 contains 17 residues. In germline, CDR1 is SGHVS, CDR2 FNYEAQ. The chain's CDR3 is CASSRWGGDLSGNTIYF. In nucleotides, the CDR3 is TGTGCCAGCAGCCGCTGGGGCGGAGACCTCTCTGGAAACACCATATATTTT.

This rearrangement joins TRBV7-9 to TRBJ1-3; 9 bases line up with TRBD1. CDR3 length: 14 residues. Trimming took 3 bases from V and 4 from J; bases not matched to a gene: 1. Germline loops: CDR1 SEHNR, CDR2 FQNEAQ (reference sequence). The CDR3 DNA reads TGTGCCAGCAGCTTGACAGGGGGAGGAAACACCATATATTTT. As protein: CASSLTGGGNTIYF.

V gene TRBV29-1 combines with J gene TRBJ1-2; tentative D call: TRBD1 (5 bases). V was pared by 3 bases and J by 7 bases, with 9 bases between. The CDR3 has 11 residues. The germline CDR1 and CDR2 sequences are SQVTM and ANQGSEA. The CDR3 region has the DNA TGCAGCGTTGAGGAGGGGAGTGGCTACACCTTC. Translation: CSVEEGSGYTF.

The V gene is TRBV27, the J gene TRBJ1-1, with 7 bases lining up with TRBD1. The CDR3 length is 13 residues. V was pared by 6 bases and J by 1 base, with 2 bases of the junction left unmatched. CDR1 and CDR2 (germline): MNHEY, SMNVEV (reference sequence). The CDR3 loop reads CASRRQGNTEAFF. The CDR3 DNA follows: TGTGCCAGCAGGCGACAGGGGAACACTGAAGCTTTCTTT.

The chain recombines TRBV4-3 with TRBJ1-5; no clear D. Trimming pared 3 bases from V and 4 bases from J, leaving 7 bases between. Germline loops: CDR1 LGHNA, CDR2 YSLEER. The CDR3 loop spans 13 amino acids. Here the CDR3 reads CASSHDGNQPQHF. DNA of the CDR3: TGCGCCAGCAGCCACGACGGGAATCAGCCCCAGCATTTT.